The clone carrying this T cell receptor (beta chain) was seen a few times. The sample comes from a study of T-cell reconstitution after alpha-beta-depleted transplantation in children. Germline V gene lookup returns CDR1 SGHTA and CDR2 FQGNSA. The CDR3 has 16 amino acids. V lost 5 bases to trimming and J lost 2 bases; unmatched junction nucleotides: 6. This sample's TCRbeta library carried unique molecular identifier barcodes. TCRdb reprocessed the PCR reads with MiXCR, giving one entry per CDR3 protein. The profile shows roughly 200,000 distinct CDR3 sequences, 11% of them singletons. The receptor was isolated from a child under two years old with acute myeloid leukemia, due to receive a stem cell transplant. The rearrangement uses TRBV7-2 and TRBJ2-1, with 10 bases that match TRBD2. The sequenced sample was PBMCs, obtained before TCRalphabeta/CD19-depleted stem cell transplant. CDR3 DNA sequence: TGTGCCAGCAGCCCATGGGGACTAGCGACCTACAATGAGCAGTTCTTC. Protein product: CASSPWGLATYNEQFF.